The clone carrying this T cell receptor (beta chain) has only a few counts. Antigen unknown. TCR beta cDNA libraries included unique molecular identifiers. Some 450,000 cDNA molecules were recovered from an input of 1 to 10 million T cells. TCRdb used MiXCR to reprocess the PCR reads, holding one entry per CDR3 protein. The sample records about 430,000 distinct CDR3 sequences, 30% to 45% being singletons. This record comes from a study of post-analysis software for immune sequencing data. Looking at the study overall: The cohort encompassed relapsing-remitting, secondary progressive and progressive-relapsing multiple sclerosis disease courses. Study-wide findings and caveats: Significantly lower normalized Chao1 diversity was seen in multiple sclerosis patients than in controls. Pronounced co-clustering by F measure was evident among identically batched samples. Patients had higher frequencies than controls of about 5 TRBV segments, including TRBV5-6, TRBV5-1 and TRBV20-1.

CDR3 size: 15 residues. The V gene's germline CDR1 is SGHDT and CDR2 YYEEEE. The V gene lost 4 bases and the J gene lost 4 bases, with 15 bases spanning the gap. The sequenced material came from blood. The chain carries TRBV5-6 and TRBJ2-1, with a weak D call TRBD1 (5 bases). The TCR sequence derives from a girl aged 2-10 years with multiple sclerosis. As DNA, the CDR3 is TGTGCCAGCAGCGGAATTGACCGGACATACAATGAGCAGTTCTTC. Its translation: CASSGIDRTYNEQFF.